This T cell receptor (beta chain) comes out of a study of patients and donors after allogeneic stem cell transplantation. TCRdb reanalysed the RT-PCR reads using MiXCR and keeps one entry per CDR3 protein. The sample contains approximately 250,000 distinct CDR3 sequences, 11% to 15% of which appear only once. This clonotype was seen a few times. CDR3 size: 14 residues. Germline CDR1 and CDR2: SGHTA and FQGTGA. Trimming cost V 6 bases and J 6 bases, with 15 bases left between them. The sequence was collected from a human donor who was either an allogeneic HSCT recipient or a stem cell or donor lymphocyte infusion donor (not recorded which). It is not recorded whose cells these are; they may come from a transplant donor. This sequence joins TRBV7-3 and TRBJ2-1, with D maybe TRBD1 (6 bases). Material for sequencing was blood, either unsorted or a sorted T cell fraction (not recorded which). The CDR3 DNA reads as TGTGCCAGCAGTTGGGGACAATTTGGCAATGAGCAGTTCTTC. Translating it yields CASSWGQFGNEQFF. The entire variable domain, with the rest obtained from reference TRBV7-3 and TRBJ2-1, is as follows: GAGVSQTPSNKVTEKGKYVELRCDPISGHTALYWYRQSLGQGPEFLIYFQGTGAADDSGLPNDRFFAVRPEGSVSTLKIQRTERGDSAVYLCASSWGQFGNEQFFGPGTRLTVL.